Below, 29 T cell receptor beta chains from the same sample are listed, as sequenced in a study of blood T cell repertoires in COVID-19. Produced via immunoSEQ multiplex PCR; TCRdb's table is partial and in-frame only. This sample yields about 140,000 clones, of which about nine tenths are seen a single time; 10% belongs to the top ten. The sequenced sample consisted of peripheral blood. These receptors all stem from a man aged 45-65 years with active or convalescent COVID-19.

The chain recombines TRBV10-3 with TRBJ1-6, with D unresolved. V was shortened by 0 bases and J by 6 bases, with 15 bases between the two germline ends. Germline V CDR1 and CDR2: ENHRY, SYGVKD. The length of the CDR3 is 17 residues. The CDR3 DNA reads TGTGCCATCAGTGAGTCGATGGGCCCCCTTCGTAATTCACCCCTCCACTTT. Translating gives CAISESMGPLRNSPLHF.

The V gene is TRBV18, the J gene TRBJ1-2, with 9 bases that match TRBD1. CDR3 length equals 14 residues. Trimming at V came to 3 bases and at J to 3 bases, leaving 2 bases not matched to a gene. Germline V gene lookup returns CDR1 KGHSH and CDR2 LQKENI. The CDR3 DNA follows: TGTGCCAGCTCACCGGGACAGGGCCACTATGGCTACACCTTC. It codes for CASSPGQGHYGYTF.

This chain uses TRBV4-3 with TRBJ2-5; no clear D. Germline values: CDR1 LGHNA, CDR2 YSLEER. This CDR3 is built from 14 residues. Trimming cost V 1 base and J 4 bases, with 10 bases left between them. The CDR3 DNA sequence: TGCGCCAGCAGCCAAGGATTACTTGGAGAGACCCAGTACTTC. Translation: CASSQGLLGETQYF.

The chain uses TRBV24-1 and TRBJ1-4, with no clear D. Trimming shortened V by 5 bases and J by 4 bases, and 10 bases separated the two germline ends. This CDR3 is 14 amino acids long. Germline CDR1 is KGHDR and CDR2 is SFDVKD. This CDR3 is CATSGAGNNEKLFF. The CDR3 region has the DNA TGTGCCACCAGTGGGGCAGGAAATAATGAAAAACTGTTTTTT.

The chain employs TRBV7-9 and TRBJ2-1, with D maybe TRBD2 (5 bases). This CDR3 has 12 amino acids. V was clipped by 5 bases and J by 7 bases, with 9 bases between them. Germline V gene sequence: CDR1 SEHNR, CDR2 FQNEAQ (reference sequence). The CDR3 region is CASSRGWNEQFF. CDR3 nucleotides: TGTGCCAGCAGCCGGGGTTGGAATGAGCAGTTCTTC.

In nucleotides, the CDR3 is TGTGCTAGTGGCCTGGACAGGGGGGACCGGTGGTGGTTGGTGGCACAAGAGACCCAGTACTTC. Amino acid sequence: CASGLDRGDRWWLVAQETQYF. The V call is TRBV12-5, the J call TRBJ2-5; TRBD1 agrees at 10 bases. With V trimmed by 6 bases and J by 2 bases, 24 bases remained unmatched. Germline CDR1 and CDR2: LGHNT and FRNRAP. This CDR3 comprises 21 residues.

This rearrangement joins TRBV28 to TRBJ1-5; perhaps TRBD1 as D (5 bases). Germline CDR1 and CDR2: MDHEN and SYDVKM. V was clipped by 4 bases and J by 0 bases, with 13 bases between them. The CDR3 spans 16 residues. CDR3 residues: CASSYQGWNSNQPQHF. The CDR3 nucleotides are TGTGCCAGCAGTTACCAGGGTTGGAATAGCAATCAGCCCCAGCATTTT. Combining the CDR3 with reference TRBV28 and TRBJ1-5 gives the whole variable domain DVKVTQSSRYLVKRTGEKVFLECVQDMDHENMFWYRQDPGLGLRLIYFSYDVKMKEKGDIPEGYSVSREKKERFSLILESASTNQTSMYLCASSYQGWNSNQPQHFGDGTRLSIL.

This rearrangement joins TRBV27 to TRBJ2-7; tentatively, D is TRBD1 (6 bases). V lost 5 bases to trimming and J lost 0 bases, with 20 bases between them. The CDR3 has 17 residues. Germline-derived CDR1 and CDR2 are MNHEY and SMNVEV (reference sequence). CDR3 nucleotide sequence: TGTGCCAGCAGTCCCAACTTCAGGCAGGGACACTCCTACGAGCAGTACTTC. This translates into CASSPNFRQGHSYEQYF.

The chain links TRBV6-5 to TRBJ1-1; no definite D call. Trimming cost V 9 bases and J 6 bases, with 17 bases left between them. The CDR3 is made up of 13 amino acids. In germline, CDR1 is MNHEY, CDR2 SVGAGI. The CDR3 loop is CASLGRGIAEAFF. CDR3 DNA: TGTGCCAGTCTTGGTAGAGGGATCGCTGAAGCTTTCTTT.

The chain has TRBV3-1 (or the pseudogene TRBV3-2) and TRBJ1-1; 8 bases line up with TRBD1. The CDR3 has 14 residues. After removal of 5 bases from V and 4 bases from J, the junction contained 6 bases not matched to a gene. In germline, CDR1 is LGHDT, CDR2 YNNKEL (reference sequence). CDR3 sequence (DNA): TGTGCCAGCAGCGCCCGGACAGGGAGCACTGAAGCTTTCTTT. Protein sequence: CASSARTGSTEAFF.

This clone was seen only once. This chain uses TRBV9 with TRBJ2-3; 10 bases line up with TRBD2. The CDR3 is made up of 16 amino acids. With V trimmed by 4 bases and J by 2 bases, 7 bases remained unmatched. The germline V gene has CDR1 SGDLS and CDR2 YYNGEE. The DNA for the CDR3 is TGTGCCAGCAGCATCCAAGCGGGAGGGAACACAGATACGCAGTATTTT. Protein sequence: CASSIQAGGNTDTQYF.

The chain couples TRBV19 to TRBJ1-4; 7 bases fit TRBD1. The CDR3 length is 15 residues. V lost 4 bases and J lost 3; bases outside the gene matches: 5. The germline gives CDR1 LNHDA, CDR2 SQIVND (reference sequence). As DNA, the CDR3 is TGTGCCAGTAGTACCCCCGGGACAGCTAATGAAAAACTGTTTTTT. It yields the protein CASSTPGTANEKLFF.

A note on this clone: Additional DNA sequences in this sample encode the identical CDR3. The chain employs TRBV24-1 and TRBJ1-1; D not certain. The CDR3 is 12 residues long. Germline assignment: CDR1 KGHDR and CDR2 SFDVKD. V was clipped by 7 bases and J by 1 base, with 6 bases between them. Here the CDR3 DNA reads TGTGCCACCAGGGATCGGAACACTGAAGCTTTCTTT. Translation gives CATRDRNTEAFF.

V gene TRBV7-8 combines with J gene TRBJ2-7; D not resolved. The V gene's germline CDR1 is SGHVS and CDR2 FQNEAQ. This CDR3 region has 16 residues. Between the trimmed V and J ends, which lost 1 base and 6 bases, there was a span of 19 bases. CDR3 bases: TGTGCCAGCAGCTTAGAAGGCAGGCTCTACCTTATCGAGCAGTACTTC. Translation gives CASSLEGRLYLIEQYF.

The gene calls are TRBV7-9 and TRBJ1-5; D is unresolved. Trimming removed 0 bases at V and 2 bases at J, with 5 bases between. This CDR3 is built from 14 residues. CDR1 SEHNR and CDR2 FQNEAQ come from the germline V gene (reference sequence). The CDR3 here is CASSLASGNQPQHF. Here the CDR3 DNA reads TGTGCCAGCAGCTTAGCTTCGGGCAATCAGCCCCAGCATTTT.

This clone was seen a few times. The V and J genes are TRBV28 and TRBJ2-1; 12 positions match TRBD2. The V segment lost 2 bases and the J segment 1 base; nucleotides outside the gene matches: 6. This CDR3 has 18 residues. CDR1 MDHEN and CDR2 SYDVKM come from the germline V gene. The chain's CDR3 is CASSLGLAGGLSYNEQFF. In nucleotides, the CDR3 is TGTGCCAGCAGTTTAGGCCTAGCGGGAGGGTTGTCCTACAATGAGCAGTTCTTC.

The CDR3 region has the DNA TGTGCCTGGAGTGTAGGGGGATACGGCTACACCTTC. Residues: CAWSVGGYGYTF. The chain combines TRBV30 with TRBJ1-2, with D possibly matching TRBD1 (6 bases). Trimming cost V 0 bases and J 8 bases, with 10 bases left between them. The CDR3 spans 12 residues. CDR1 and CDR2 (germline): GTSNPN, SVGIG (reference sequence). Full variable domain (missing parts from reference TRBV30 and TRBJ1-2): SQTIHQWPATLVQPVGSPLSLECTVEGTSNPNLYWYRQAAGRGLQLLFYSVGIGQISSEVPQNLSASRPQDRQFILSSKKLLLSDSGFYLCAWSVGGYGYTFGSGTRLTVV.

The chain employs TRBV27 and TRBJ2-7, with 9 bases lining up with TRBD1. CDR3 length: 16 amino acids. Germline V gene lookup returns CDR1 MNHEY and CDR2 SMNVEV (reference sequence). The ends lost 2 bases at V and 2 bases at J; junction bases unmatched: 7. This CDR3 reads CASSLSRQGVTYEQYF. CDR3 nucleotides: TGTGCCAGCAGTTTAAGTAGACAGGGGGTCACCTACGAGCAGTACTTC.

This clone was recorded once. The chain carries TRBV29-1 and TRBJ2-7; TRBD2 matches at 9 bases. Germline V lookup: CDR1 SQVTM, CDR2 ANQGSEA. This CDR3 has 16 amino acids. J was trimmed by 4 bases and V by 0 bases; bases with no gene match: 10. The DNA for the CDR3 is TGCAGCGTTGAAGATTTCGGGGTAGCGGGAGTTTACGAGCAGTACTTC. Translated, it gives CSVEDFGVAGVYEQYF.

J is TRBJ2-1 and V is TRBV9; 12 positions match TRBD2. Per the germline V gene, CDR1 is SGDLS and CDR2 is YYNGEE. After removal of 4 bases from V and 5 bases from J, the junction contained 10 bases not matched to a gene. This CDR3 comprises 17 residues. The CDR3 DNA reads TGTGCCAGCAGCCCCCGACAGGGACTAGCGGGCAACAATGAGCAGTTCTTC. Translated, it gives CASSPRQGLAGNNEQFF. The whole variable domain, remainder taken from reference TRBV9 and TRBJ2-1, is DSGVTQTPKHLITATGQRVTLRCSPRSGDLSVYWYQQSLDQGLQFLIQYYNGEERAKGNILERFSAQQFPDLHSELNLSSLELGDSALYFCASSPRQGLAGNNEQFFGPGTRLTVL.

This clone was observed once. V and J are TRBV19 and TRBJ2-1; 7 bases align to TRBD2. V shed 5 bases and J 5 bases; nucleotides not matched to a gene: 6. CDR3 length: 14 residues. The germline CDR1 and CDR2 sequences are LNHDA and SQIVND (reference sequence). CDR3 nucleotides: TGTGCCAGTAGTTTCCAGCGGGGCAACAATGAGCAGTTCTTC. This encodes CASSFQRGNNEQFF.

The CDR3 DNA follows: TGTGCCAGCTCACTTCAGGGATCATCAGTTTATTCACCCCTCCACTTT. Amino acid sequence: CASSLQGSSVYSPLHF. The chain uses TRBV18 and TRBJ1-6, with D maybe TRBD1 (5 bases). V was trimmed by 4 bases and J by 8 bases, leaving 18 bases between them. The CDR3 contains 16 residues. In germline, CDR1 is KGHSH, CDR2 LQKENI.

The rearrangement links TRBV30 to TRBJ1-5; D call uncertain. This CDR3 spans 12 amino acids. Germline V gene data show CDR1 as GTSNPN and CDR2 as SVGIG (reference sequence). Trimming removed 3 bases from V and 2 bases from J, with 5 bases in between. CDR3 sequence reads: CAWSQGNQPQHF. DNA for the CDR3: TGTGCCTGGAGCCAGGGCAATCAGCCCCAGCATTTT.

The chain uses TRBV5-1 and TRBJ2-2; unclear D gene. The CDR3 is 14 residues long. Germline CDR1 is SGHRS and CDR2 is YFSETQ. The V gene lost 1 base and the J gene lost 2 bases, with 6 bases spanning the gap. This chain's CDR3 is CASSLSLNTGELFF. CDR3 in DNA: TGCGCCAGCAGCTTGTCTTTAAACACCGGGGAGCTGTTTTTT.

This clone was seen only a few times. V usage is TRBV6-5 and J usage is TRBJ1-2, with D perhaps TRBD1 (6 bases). Between the trimmed V and J ends, which lost 2 bases and 2 bases, there was a span of 9 bases. Per germline, CDR1 MNHEY and CDR2 SVGAGI. This CDR3 has 14 residues. The CDR3 DNA follows: TGTGCCAGCAGTTACCGGGACAAAAACTATGGCTACACCTTC. This encodes CASSYRDKNYGYTF.

The chain joins TRBV4-1 to TRBJ1-6; 9 positions agree with TRBD1. Germline V gives CDR1 MGHRA, CDR2 YSYEKL. With 1 base clipped from V and 10 bases from J, the junction kept 8 bases outside the gene matches. The CDR3 covers 16 residues. The chain's CDR3 is CASSQVGTGSGSPLHF. For the CDR3, the DNA is TGCGCCAGCAGCCAAGTCGGGACAGGGTCTGGATCACCCCTCCACTTT.

The chain links TRBV11-2 to TRBJ2-6; the match to TRBD1 covers 7 bases. This CDR3 contains 18 residues. The ends lost 3 bases at V and 1 base at J; junction bases unmatched: 9. Germline CDR1 is SGHAT and CDR2 is FQNNGV. Here the CDR3 reads CASSFAGTANSGANVLTF. The CDR3 DNA reads as TGTGCCAGCAGCTTCGCCGGGACAGCTAATTCTGGGGCCAACGTCCTGACTTTC. Using reference TRBV11-2 and TRBJ2-6 for the parts outside the CDR3, the full variable domain is EAGVAQSPRYKIIEKRQSVAFWCNPISGHATLYWYQQILGQGPKLLIQFQNNGVVDDSQLPKDRFSAERLKGVDSTLKIQPAKLEDSAVYLCASSFAGTANSGANVLTFGAGSRLTVL.

The rearrangement joins TRBV1 to TRBJ2-4; the table's TRBD2 call for D was not verified on the DNA. TRBV1 counts as a pseudogene. This CDR3 has 14 amino acids. The CDR3 spells CTSSQEYSKNIQYF. The CDR3 nucleotides read TGCACCAGCAGCCAAGAATATAGCAAAAACATTCAGTACTTC.

The chain carries TRBV2 and TRBJ2-7, with 7 bases that match TRBD1. V lost 6 bases and J lost 6; bases outside the gene matches: 8. The CDR3 contains 13 residues. Germline V gene lookup returns CDR1 SNHLY and CDR2 FYNNEI. The CDR3 DNA is TGTGCCAGCAGGTTTGGACAGGTCCTCGAGCAGTACTTC. Translating it yields CASRFGQVLEQYF.